The T cell receptor (beta chain) described here comes from a study of cytomegalovirus exposure and HLA in healthy donors. Study results and caveats: 150 or so TCR beta chains were listed as cytomegalovirus-associated. Earlier analysis found most TCR beta V segments productive about 87% or about 30% of the time.

The PCR used 60 Vbeta and 13 Jbeta primers. Measured with immunoSEQ multiplex PCR; TCRdb has only the in-frame clones, and not every one. The sample includes around 150,000 clones, less than 80% seen only once; the top ten take approximately 1.8%. As regards this clone: Its specificity is not known.

This TCR was sampled from a female donor in good health and CMV-seropositive. The sequencing sample was made of PBMCs.

The CDR3 is CASSVDPTSTDTQYF. In nucleotides, the CDR3 is TGTGCCAGCAGCGTAGATCCTACTAGCACAGATACGCAGTATTTT. This sequence joins TRBV9 and TRBJ2-3; D not resolved. V shed 0 bases and J shed 0 bases, with 8 bases lying between them. The CDR3 is made up of 15 amino acids. Germline-derived CDR1 and CDR2 are SGDLS and YYNGEE.